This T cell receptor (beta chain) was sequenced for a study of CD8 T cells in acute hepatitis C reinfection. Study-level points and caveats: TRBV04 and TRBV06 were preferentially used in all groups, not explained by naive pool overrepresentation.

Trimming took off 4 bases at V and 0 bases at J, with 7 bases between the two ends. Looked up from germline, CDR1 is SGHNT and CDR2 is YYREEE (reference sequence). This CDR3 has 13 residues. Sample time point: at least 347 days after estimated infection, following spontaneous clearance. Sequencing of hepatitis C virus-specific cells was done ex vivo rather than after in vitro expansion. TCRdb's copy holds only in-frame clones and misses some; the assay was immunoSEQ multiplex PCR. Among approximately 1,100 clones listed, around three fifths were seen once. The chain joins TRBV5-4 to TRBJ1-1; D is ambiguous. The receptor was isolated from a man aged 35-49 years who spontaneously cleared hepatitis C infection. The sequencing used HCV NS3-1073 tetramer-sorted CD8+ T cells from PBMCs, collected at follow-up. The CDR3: CASSLELNTEAFF. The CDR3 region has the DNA TGTGCCAGCAGCCTGGAACTGAACACTGAAGCTTTCTTT.